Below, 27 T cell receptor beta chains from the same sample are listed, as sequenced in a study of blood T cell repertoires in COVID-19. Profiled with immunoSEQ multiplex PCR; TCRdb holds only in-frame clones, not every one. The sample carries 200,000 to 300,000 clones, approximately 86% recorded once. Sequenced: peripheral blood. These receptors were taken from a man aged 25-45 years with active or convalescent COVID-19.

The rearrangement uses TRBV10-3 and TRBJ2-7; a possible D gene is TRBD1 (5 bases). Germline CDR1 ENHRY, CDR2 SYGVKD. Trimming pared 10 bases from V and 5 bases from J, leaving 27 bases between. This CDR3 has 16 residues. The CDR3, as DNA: TGTGCCACCATCCTCCCCCCACAGGCTATCCTAAACGAGCAGTACTTC. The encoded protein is CATILPPQAILNEQYF.

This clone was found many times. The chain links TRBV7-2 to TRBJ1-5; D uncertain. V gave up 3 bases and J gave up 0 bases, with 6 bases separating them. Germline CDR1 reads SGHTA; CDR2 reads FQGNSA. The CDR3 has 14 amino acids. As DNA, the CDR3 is TGTGCCAGCAGCTTGACACATAGCAATCAGCCCCAGCATTTT. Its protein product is CASSLTHSNQPQHF.

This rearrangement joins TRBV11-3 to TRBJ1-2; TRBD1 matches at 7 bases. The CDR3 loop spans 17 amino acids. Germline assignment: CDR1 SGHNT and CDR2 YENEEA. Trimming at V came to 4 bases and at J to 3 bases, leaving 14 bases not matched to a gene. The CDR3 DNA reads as TGTGCCAGCAGCTCAGCCCCCCGACAGGGTAAGGACTATGGCTACACCTTC. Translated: CASSSAPRQGKDYGYTF.

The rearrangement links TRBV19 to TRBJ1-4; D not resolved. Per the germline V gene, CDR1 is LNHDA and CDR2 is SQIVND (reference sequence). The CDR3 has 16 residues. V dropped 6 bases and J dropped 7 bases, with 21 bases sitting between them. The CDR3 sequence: CASSPAVVMPSEKLFF. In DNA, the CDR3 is TGTGCCAGTAGCCCCGCGGTTGTGATGCCAAGTGAAAAACTGTTTTTT.

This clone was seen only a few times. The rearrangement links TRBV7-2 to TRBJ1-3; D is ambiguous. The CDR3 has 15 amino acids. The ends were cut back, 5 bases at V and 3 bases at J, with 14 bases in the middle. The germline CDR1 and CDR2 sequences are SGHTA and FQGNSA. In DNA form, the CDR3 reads TGTGCCAGCAGCCCTATAGATTCTCGTGGAAACACCATATATTTT. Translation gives CASSPIDSRGNTIYF.

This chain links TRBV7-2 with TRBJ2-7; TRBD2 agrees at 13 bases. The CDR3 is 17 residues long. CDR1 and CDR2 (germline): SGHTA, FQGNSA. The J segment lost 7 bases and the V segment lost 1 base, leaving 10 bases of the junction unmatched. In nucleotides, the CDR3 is TGTGCCAGCAGCTTAGATGGGACTAGCGGGGCCCTAGGGGAGCAGTACTTC. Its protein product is CASSLDGTSGALGEQYF. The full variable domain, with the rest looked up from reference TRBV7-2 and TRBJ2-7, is GAGVSQSPSNKVTEKGKDVELRCDPISGHTALYWYRQSLGQGLEFLIYFQGNSAPDKSGLPSDRFSAERTGGSVSTLTIQRTQQEDSAVYLCASSLDGTSGALGEQYFGPGTRLTVT.

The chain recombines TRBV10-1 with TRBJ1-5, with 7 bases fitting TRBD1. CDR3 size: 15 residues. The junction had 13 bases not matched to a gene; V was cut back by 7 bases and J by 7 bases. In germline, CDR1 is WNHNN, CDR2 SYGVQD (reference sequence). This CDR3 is CASIALDRPEQPQHF. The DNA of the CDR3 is TGCGCCAGCATTGCACTGGACAGGCCGGAGCAGCCCCAGCATTTT.

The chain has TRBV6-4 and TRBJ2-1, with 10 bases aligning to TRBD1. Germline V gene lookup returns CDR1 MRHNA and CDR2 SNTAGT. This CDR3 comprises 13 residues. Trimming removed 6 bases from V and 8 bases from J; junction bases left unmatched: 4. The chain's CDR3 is CASSRDRGDEQFF. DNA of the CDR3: TGTGCCAGCAGCCGGGACAGGGGCGATGAGCAGTTCTTC.

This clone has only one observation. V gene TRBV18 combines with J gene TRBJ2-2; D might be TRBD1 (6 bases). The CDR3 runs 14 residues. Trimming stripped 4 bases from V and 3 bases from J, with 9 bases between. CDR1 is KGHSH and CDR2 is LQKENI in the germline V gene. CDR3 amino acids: CASSRQVDTGELFF. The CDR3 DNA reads TGTGCCAGCTCACGACAGGTGGACACCGGGGAGCTGTTTTTT.

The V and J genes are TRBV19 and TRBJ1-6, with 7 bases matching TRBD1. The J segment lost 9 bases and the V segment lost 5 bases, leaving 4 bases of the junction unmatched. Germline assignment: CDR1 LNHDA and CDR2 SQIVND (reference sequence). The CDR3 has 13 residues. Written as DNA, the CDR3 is TGTGCCAGTAGTTCCCAGGGGGGTTCACCCCTCCACTTT. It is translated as CASSSQGGSPLHF.

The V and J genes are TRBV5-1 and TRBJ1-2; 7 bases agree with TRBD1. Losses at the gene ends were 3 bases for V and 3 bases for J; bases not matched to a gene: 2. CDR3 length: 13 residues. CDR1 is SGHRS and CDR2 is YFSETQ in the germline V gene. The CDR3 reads CASSYGQDYGYTF. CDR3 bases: TGCGCCAGCAGCTATGGACAGGACTATGGCTACACCTTC.

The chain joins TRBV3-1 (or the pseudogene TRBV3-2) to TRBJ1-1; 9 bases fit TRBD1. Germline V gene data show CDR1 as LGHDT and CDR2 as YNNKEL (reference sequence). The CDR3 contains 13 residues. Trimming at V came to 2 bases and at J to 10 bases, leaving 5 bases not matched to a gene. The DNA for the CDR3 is TGTGCCAGCAGCCAAACAAGACAGGGGGGAGCTTTCTTT. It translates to CASSQTRQGGAFF.

The CDR3 loop reads CAWSWTGDSYNSPLHF. The CDR3 DNA follows: TGTGCCTGGAGTTGGACAGGTGACTCCTATAATTCACCCCTCCACTTT. V usage is TRBV30 and J usage is TRBJ1-6; 7 bases are shared with TRBD1. The CDR3 sequence is 16 residues long. Germline values: CDR1 GTSNPN, CDR2 SVGIG (reference sequence). The V gene end was trimmed by 2 bases and the J gene end by 0 bases; junction bases not matched to a gene: 4.

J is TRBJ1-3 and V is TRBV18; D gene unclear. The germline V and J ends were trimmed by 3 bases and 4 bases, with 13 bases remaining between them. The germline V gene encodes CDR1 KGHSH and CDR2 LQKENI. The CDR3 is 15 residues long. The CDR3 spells CASSPASGGGNTIYF. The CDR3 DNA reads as TGTGCCAGCTCACCGGCTAGTGGCGGGGGAAACACCATATATTTT.

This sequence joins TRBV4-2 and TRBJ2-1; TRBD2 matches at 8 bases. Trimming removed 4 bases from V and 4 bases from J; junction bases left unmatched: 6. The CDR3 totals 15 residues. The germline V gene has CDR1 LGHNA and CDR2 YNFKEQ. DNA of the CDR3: TGTGCCAGCAGCCCCCCGGGGGGGGATTACAATGAGCAGTTCTTC. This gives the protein CASSPPGGDYNEQFF.

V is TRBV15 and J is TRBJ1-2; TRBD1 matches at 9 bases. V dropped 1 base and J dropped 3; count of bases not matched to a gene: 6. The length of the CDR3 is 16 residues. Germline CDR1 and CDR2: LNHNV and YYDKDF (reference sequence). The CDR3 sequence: CATSRAPGQGYYGYTF. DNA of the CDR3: TGTGCCACCAGCAGAGCACCGGGACAGGGATACTATGGCTACACCTTC.

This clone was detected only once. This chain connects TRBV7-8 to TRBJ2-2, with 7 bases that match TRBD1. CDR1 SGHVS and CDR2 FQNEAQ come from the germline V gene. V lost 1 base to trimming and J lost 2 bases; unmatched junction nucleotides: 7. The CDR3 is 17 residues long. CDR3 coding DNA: TGTGCCAGCAGCTTAGAAACCGGACAGGTTAACACCGGGGAGCTGTTTTTT. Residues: CASSLETGQVNTGELFF.

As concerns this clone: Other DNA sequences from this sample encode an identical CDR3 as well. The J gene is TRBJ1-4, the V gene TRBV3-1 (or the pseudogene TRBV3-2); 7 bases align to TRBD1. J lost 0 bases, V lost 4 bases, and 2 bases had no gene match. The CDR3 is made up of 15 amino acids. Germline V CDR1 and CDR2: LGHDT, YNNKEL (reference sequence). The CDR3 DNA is TGTGCCAGCAGCCTTACAGGGGCAACTAATGAAAAACTGTTTTTT. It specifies CASSLTGATNEKLFF.

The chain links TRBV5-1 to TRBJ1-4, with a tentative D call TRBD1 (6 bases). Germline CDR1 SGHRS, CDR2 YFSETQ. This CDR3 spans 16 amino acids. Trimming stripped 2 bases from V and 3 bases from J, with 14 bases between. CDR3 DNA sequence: TGCGCCAGCAGCTTAACGAACAGGGCTGCTAATGAAAAACTGTTTTTT. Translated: CASSLTNRAANEKLFF.

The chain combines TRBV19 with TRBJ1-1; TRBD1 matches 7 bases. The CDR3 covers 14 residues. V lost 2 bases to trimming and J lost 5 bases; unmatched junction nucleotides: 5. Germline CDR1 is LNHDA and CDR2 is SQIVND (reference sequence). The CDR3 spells CASSIRSGGTEAFF. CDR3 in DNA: TGTGCCAGTAGTATAAGGTCAGGGGGAACTGAAGCTTTCTTT.

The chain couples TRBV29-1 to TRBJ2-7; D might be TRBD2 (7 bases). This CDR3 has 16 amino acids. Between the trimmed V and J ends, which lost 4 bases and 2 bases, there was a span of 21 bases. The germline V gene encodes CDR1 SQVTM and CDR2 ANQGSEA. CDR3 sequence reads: CSVAVGGPGSTYEQYF. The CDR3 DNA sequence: TGCAGCGTTGCAGTCGGGGGGCCAGGGTCCACCTACGAGCAGTACTTC.

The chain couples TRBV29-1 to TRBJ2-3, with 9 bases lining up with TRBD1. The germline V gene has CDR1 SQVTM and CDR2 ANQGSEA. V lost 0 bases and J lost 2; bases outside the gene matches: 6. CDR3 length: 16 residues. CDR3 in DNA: TGCAGCGTTGAAGATCTGGGACAGGGTTCCACAGATACGCAGTATTTT. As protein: CSVEDLGQGSTDTQYF.

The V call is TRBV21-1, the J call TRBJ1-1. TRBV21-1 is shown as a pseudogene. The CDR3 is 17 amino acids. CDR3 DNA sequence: TGTGCCAGCAGAAATGGGGGGATTACAGGATGTGACACTGAAGCTTTCTTT. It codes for CASRNGGITGCDTEAFF.

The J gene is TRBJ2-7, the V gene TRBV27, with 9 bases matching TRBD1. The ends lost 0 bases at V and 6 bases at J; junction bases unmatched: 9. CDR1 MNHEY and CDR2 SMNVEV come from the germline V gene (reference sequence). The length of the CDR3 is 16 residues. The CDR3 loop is CASSLSGGTGHGEQYF. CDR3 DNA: TGTGCCAGCAGTTTATCCGGAGGGACAGGGCACGGCGAGCAGTACTTC.

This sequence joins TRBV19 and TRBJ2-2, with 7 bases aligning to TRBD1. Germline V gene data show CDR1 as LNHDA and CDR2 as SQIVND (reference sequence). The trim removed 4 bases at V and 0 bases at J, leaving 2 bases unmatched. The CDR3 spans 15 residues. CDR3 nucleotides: TGTGCCAGTAGTAAAAGGGGGCCGAACACCGGGGAGCTGTTTTTT. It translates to CASSKRGPNTGELFF. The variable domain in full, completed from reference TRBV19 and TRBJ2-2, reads DGGITQSPKYLFRKEGQNVTLSCEQNLNHDAMYWYRQDPGQGLRLIYYSQIVNDFQKGDIAEGYSVSREKKESFPLTVTSAQKNPTAFYLCASSKRGPNTGELFFGEGSRLTVL.

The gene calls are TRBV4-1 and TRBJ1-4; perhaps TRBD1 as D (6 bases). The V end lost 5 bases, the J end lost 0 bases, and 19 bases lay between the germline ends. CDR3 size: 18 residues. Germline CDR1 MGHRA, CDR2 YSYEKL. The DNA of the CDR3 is TGCGCCAGCAGCTACACACAGGGTTCTACTGCAACTAATGAAAAACTGTTTTTT. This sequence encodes CASSYTQGSTATNEKLFF.

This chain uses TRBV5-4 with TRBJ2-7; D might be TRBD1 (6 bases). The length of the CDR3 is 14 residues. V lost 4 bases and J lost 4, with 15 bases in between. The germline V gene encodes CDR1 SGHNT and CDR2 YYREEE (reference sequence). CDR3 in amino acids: CASSPQGLHYEQYF. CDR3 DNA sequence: TGTGCCAGCAGCCCGCAGGGGCTACATTACGAGCAGTACTTC.